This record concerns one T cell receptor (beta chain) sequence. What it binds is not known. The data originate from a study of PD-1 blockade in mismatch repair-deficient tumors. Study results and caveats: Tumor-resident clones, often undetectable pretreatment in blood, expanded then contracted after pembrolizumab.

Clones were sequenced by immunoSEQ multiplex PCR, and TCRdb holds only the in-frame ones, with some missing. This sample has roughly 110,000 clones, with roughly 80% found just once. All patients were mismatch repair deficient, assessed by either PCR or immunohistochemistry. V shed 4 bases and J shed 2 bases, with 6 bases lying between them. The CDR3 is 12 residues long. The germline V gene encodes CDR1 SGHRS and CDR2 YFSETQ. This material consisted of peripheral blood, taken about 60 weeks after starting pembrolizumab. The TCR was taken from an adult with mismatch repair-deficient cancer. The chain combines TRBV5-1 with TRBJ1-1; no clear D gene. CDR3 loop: CASSGPNTEAFF. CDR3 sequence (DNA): TGCGCCAGCAGCGGGCCCAACACTGAAGCTTTCTTT. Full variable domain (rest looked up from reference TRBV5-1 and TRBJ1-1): KAGVTQTPRYLIKTRGQQVTLSCSPISGHRSVSWYQQTPGQGLQFLFEYFSETQRNKGNFPGRFSGRQFSNSRSEMNVSTLELGDSALYLCASSGPNTEAFFGQGTRLTVV.